This T cell receptor (beta chain) was sequenced in a study of blood T cell repertoires in COVID-19. This CDR3 has 15 amino acids. Trimming left V 6 bases short and J 0 bases short, with 11 bases between. Germline V gene data show CDR1 as MNHEY and CDR2 as SMNVEV (reference sequence). The protocol was immunoSEQ multiplex PCR, while the TCRdb copy is restricted to in-frame clones and leaves out a portion. Altogether 130,000 to 150,000 clones are present, 75% to 90% being singletons, with the ten largest covering about 11%. What was sequenced was PBMCs or T cells enriched from blood (not recorded which). This sequence joins TRBV27 and TRBJ1-4; D not certain. This receptor was taken from a man aged 55-75 years who had recovered from COVID-19. This CDR3 is CASRMRFATNEKLFF. For the CDR3, the DNA is TGTGCCAGCAGGATGCGTTTTGCAACTAATGAAAAACTGTTTTTT.